The 10 T cell receptor beta chains presented below share a single source sample, sequenced in a study of T cells expressing NK-cell markers. Using the 5' RACE reads, TCRdb records one entry per CDR3 protein without DNA. This table holds about 2,200 distinct CDR3 sequences. Sequencing used blood T cells: a sorted CD56 or NKG2C T cell subset, CD4+ or CD8+ T cells, or bulk PBMC T cells (not recorded which). The source is a woman aged 18-29 years in good health.

The rearrangement joins TRBV5-1 to TRBJ2-2; TCRdb reports TRBD1, a call that lacks DNA to check it against. CDR1 and CDR2 from the germline V gene are SGHRS and YFSETQ. The CDR3 consists of 14 residues. CDR3 protein: CASSPTGNTGELFF.

The V and J genes are TRBV11-2 and TRBJ2-1. The CDR3 totals 14 residues. Germline V gene data show CDR1 as SGHAT and CDR2 as FQNNGV. The CDR3 loop reads CASSLQASYNEQFF.

The chain uses TRBV4-1 and TRBJ1-2. There are 14 residues in the CDR3. Germline V gene sequence: CDR1 MGHRA, CDR2 YSYEKL. CDR3 sequence: CASSQEYRDYGYTF.

This chain connects TRBV5-1 to TRBJ1-5. The germline V gene has CDR1 SGHRS and CDR2 YFSETQ. This CDR3 is built from 15 residues. The CDR3 is CASFSAEEGDQPQHF.

The V and J genes are TRBV30 and TRBJ2-5. The germline CDR1 and CDR2 sequences are GTSNPN and SVGIG (reference sequence). The CDR3 runs to 13 residues. The CDR3 sequence: CAWSMAPQETQYF.

V gene TRBV20-1 combines with J gene TRBJ1-5. CDR1 and CDR2 from the germline V gene are DFQATT and SNEGSKA (reference sequence). This CDR3 has 14 amino acids. The CDR3 protein is CSARDDGEVQPQHF.

Its frequency marks this clonotype as medium-sized. V is TRBV15 and J is TRBJ2-5; the D call from TCRdb, TRBD2, cannot be confirmed without DNA. CDR1 LNHNV and CDR2 YYDKDF come from the germline V gene (reference sequence). The CDR3 sequence is 18 residues long. The CDR3 is CATSSPGVAGAEIQTQYF.

The J gene is TRBJ2-5, the V gene TRBV4-2; TCRdb designates TRBD2, a call that cannot be tested without DNA. In germline, CDR1 is LGHNA, CDR2 YNFKEQ. The CDR3 totals 15 residues. The CDR3 loop is CASSQRAGDQETQYF.

CDR3 residues: CSARPSGSERGTDTQYF. This chain joins TRBV20-1 and TRBJ2-3; no DNA is available, so the TRBD2 call from TCRdb remains unchecked. CDR3 length: 17 residues. The germline gives CDR1 DFQATT, CDR2 SNEGSKA (reference sequence).

Here the CDR3 reads CASSPGTANTEAFF. The chain links TRBV18 to TRBJ1-1. CDR1 is KGHSH, CDR2 LQKENI, per germline. This CDR3 comprises 14 residues.